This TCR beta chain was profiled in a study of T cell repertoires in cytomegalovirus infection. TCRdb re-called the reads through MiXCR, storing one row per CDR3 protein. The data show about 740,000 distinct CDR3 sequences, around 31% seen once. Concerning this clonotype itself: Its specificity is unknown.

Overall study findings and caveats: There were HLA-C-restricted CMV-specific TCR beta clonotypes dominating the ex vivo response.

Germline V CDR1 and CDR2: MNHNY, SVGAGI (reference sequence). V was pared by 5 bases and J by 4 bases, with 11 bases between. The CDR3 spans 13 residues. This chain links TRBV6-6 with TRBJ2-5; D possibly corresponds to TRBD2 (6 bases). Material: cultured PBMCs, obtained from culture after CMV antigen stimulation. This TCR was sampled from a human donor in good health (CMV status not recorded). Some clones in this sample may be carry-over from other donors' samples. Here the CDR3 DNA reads TGTGCCAGCAGTCACCGGGGAGGAGAGACCCAGTACTTC. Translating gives CASSHRGGETQYF.